The rows below give T cell receptor beta chains drawn from one sample of a study of T cells after yellow fever vaccination. TCRdb reanalysed the 5' RACE reads using MiXCR and keeps one entry per CDR3 protein. The data contain 150,000 to 200,000 distinct CDR3 sequences, approximately 9.7% of them seen just once; the ten biggest clones take up about a third. The source material was CD8+ T cells sorted from PBMCs, sampled 45 days after the yellow fever booster vaccination. These receptors were taken from a man aged 18 to 30 who received the YFV17D yellow fever vaccine. CDR3s include the opening cysteine and the closing phenylalanine or tryptophan. A D gene is named only where the DNA matches it firmly. Expanded clones are given a class, and other clones once, few, many or no size at all.

J	V	D	size	CDR3	DNA
TRBJ1-2	TRBV5-6	TRBD1	.	CASSYGTVGVYGYTF	TGTGCCAGCAGCTATGGGACAGTTGGGGTATATGGCTACACCTTC
TRBJ1-1	TRBV6-4	.	few	CASREGRNTEAFF	TGTGCCAGCAGAGAGGGACGGAACACTGAAGCTTTCTTT
TRBJ2-3	TRBV5-4	TRBD1	.	CASSSGTVTTDTQYF	TGTGCCAGCAGCTCCGGGACAGTGACCACAGATACGCAGTATTTT
TRBJ2-7	TRBV7-9	.	many	CASSPLYEQYF	TGTGCCAGCAGCCCCCTGTACGAGCAGTACTTC
TRBJ2-5	TRBV4-3	TRBD2	few	CASSPGVAGTQETQYF	TGCGCCAGCAGCCCCGGGGTAGCGGGGACCCAAGAGACCCAGTACTTC
TRBJ2-3	TRBV6-6	TRBD2	.	CASSPRTSRDTQYF	TGTGCCAGCAGTCCCCGGACTAGCAGGGATACGCAGTATTTT
TRBJ2-1	TRBV6-2/TRBV6-3	TRBD2	few	CASSYSSRLAGLNEQFF	TGTGCCAGCAGTTATTCCTCCAGACTAGCGGGGTTGAATGAGCAGTTCTTC
TRBJ2-4	TRBV4-3	TRBD1	few	CASSQADRVQNIQYF	TGCGCCAGCAGCCAGGCGGACAGGGTTCAGAACATTCAGTACTTC
TRBJ2-1	TRBV6-2/TRBV6-3	TRBD1	.	CASSYSTRDSSNEQFF	TGTGCCAGCAGTTACTCAACCAGGGACAGCTCCAATGAGCAGTTCTTC
TRBJ1-2	TRBV5-1	.	.	CASSSNPVYYGYTF	TGCGCCAGCAGCTCAAACCCAGTGTACTATGGCTACACCTTC
TRBJ2-3	TRBV9	TRBD2	.	CASSPGGAPGDTQYF	TGTGCCAGCAGCCCGGGGGGGGCCCCCGGAGATACGCAGTATTTT
TRBJ2-1	TRBV7-2	TRBD2	few	CASSLSGGGIYNEQFF	TGTGCCAGCAGCTTATCTGGCGGGGGTATCTACAATGAGCAGTTCTTC
TRBJ2-7	TRBV4-2	.	many	CASSRGLNEQYF	TGTGCCAGCAGCCGGGGACTCAACGAGCAGTACTTC
TRBJ2-4	TRBV21-1	.	.	CASSKRKGTKNIQYF	TGTGCCAGCAGCAAAAGGAAGGGAACCAAAAACATTCAGTACTTC
TRBJ2-5	TRBV7-2	.	.	CASTSRVLETQYF	TGTGCCAGCACCTCCAGGGTTTTAGAGACCCAGTACTTC
TRBJ1-1	TRBV6-5	.	few	CASSQEASSNTEAFF	TGTGCCAGCAGTCAGGAAGCTTCTTCGAACACTGAAGCTTTCTTT
TRBJ2-4	TRBV5-6	TRBD1	.	CASSLADRVNIQYF	TGTGCCAGCAGCTTGGCCGACAGGGTAAACATTCAGTACTTC
TRBJ1-1	TRBV7-9	.	many	CASSLGRNEAFF	TGTGCCAGCAGCTTAGGACGTAATGAAGCTTTCTTT
TRBJ2-2	TRBV11-1	.	few	CASDCVPRAGLTGELFF	TGTGCCAGCGACTGTGTACCTCGGGCAGGGCTCACCGGGGAGCTGTTTTTT
TRBJ2-1	TRBV29-1	TRBD1	few	CSVNPGQGGNEQFF	TGCAGCGTGAACCCGGGACAGGGAGGAAATGAGCAGTTCTTC
TRBJ1-2	TRBV7-9	.	many	CASSLVRQAYGYTF	TGTGCCAGCAGCTTAGTTCGCCAGGCCTATGGCTACACCTTC
TRBJ2-1	TRBV11-2	TRBD1	many	CASSLTPGTGDLVPFF	TGTGCCAGCAGCTTAACTCCCGGGACAGGGGATCTCGTGCCATTCTTC
TRBJ1-3	TRBV29-1	.	.	CSVEGLQSSGNTIYF	TGCAGCGTTGAAGGGCTGCAGAGCTCTGGAAACACCATATATTTT
TRBJ2-3	TRBV6-6	TRBD2	many	CASSRAGDTDTQYF	TGTGCCAGCAGCCGAGCGGGGGACACAGATACGCAGTATTTT
TRBJ1-4	TRBV7-9	.	many	CASSLKRTGESNEKLFF	TGTGCCAGCAGCCTAAAGAGGACGGGAGAATCTAATGAAAAACTGTTTTTT
TRBJ1-1	TRBV11-2	.	few	CASSLPGSRTEAFF	TGTGCCAGCAGCTTACCCGGGAGTCGCACTGAAGCTTTCTTT
TRBJ2-2	TRBV6-6	TRBD1	.	CASSRDRLTGELFF	TGTGCCAGCAGCAGGGACAGGTTAACCGGGGAGCTGTTTTTT
TRBJ2-3	TRBV28	TRBD1	few	CASSLRDSYTDTQYF	TGTGCCAGCAGTTTACGGGACAGCTACACAGATACGCAGTATTTT
TRBJ2-7	TRBV12-3/TRBV12-4	TRBD1	many	CASSAGTGLYEQYF	TGTGCCAGCAGTGCCGGGACAGGGCTTTACGAGCAGTACTTC
TRBJ1-1	TRBV19	.	few	CASSIEGGNLNTEAFF	TGTGCCAGTAGTATAGAGGGGGGAAACTTGAACACTGAAGCTTTCTTT
TRBJ2-1	TRBV11-1	.	.	CASSLRGHQSEQFF	TGTGCCAGCAGCTTGAGGGGTCACCAGAGTGAGCAGTTCTTC
TRBJ2-5	TRBV18	.	few	CASSPTYQETQYF	TGTGCCAGCTCACCAACCTACCAAGAGACCCAGTACTTC
TRBJ2-1	TRBV12-3/TRBV12-4	TRBD2	few	CASSPRGGPNEQFF	TGTGCCAGCAGTCCTCGGGGGGGCCCCAATGAGCAGTTCTTC
TRBJ1-5	TRBV5-6	.	.	CASSSRRNTVFGNQPQHF	TGTGCCAGCAGCTCGCGACGAAACACGGTCTTTGGCAATCAGCCCCAGCATTTT
TRBJ1-1	TRBV4-1	.	.	CASSHPGAAEAFF	TGCGCCAGCAGCCATCCAGGAGCGGCTGAAGCTTTCTTT
TRBJ1-1	TRBV4-3	.	.	CASSQETNRGRNTEAFF	TGCGCCAGCAGCCAAGAGACGAACCGGGGCCGGAACACTGAAGCTTTCTTT
TRBJ2-1	TRBV5-1	TRBD1	many	CASSQGVLSYNEQFF	TGCGCCAGCAGCCAGGGGGTACTATCCTACAATGAGCAGTTCTTC
TRBJ1-2	TRBV12-3/TRBV12-4	.	.	CASSLDRVYGYTF	TGTGCCAGCAGTTTAGATCGGGTCTATGGCTACACCTTC
TRBJ2-7	TRBV7-9	.	.	CASSFNRDRTYAYEQYF	TGTGCCAGCAGCTTTAACAGGGACCGAACTTATGCCTACGAGCAGTACTTC
TRBJ2-3	TRBV7-6	TRBD2	once	CASRKRAGGPGTDTQYF	TGTGCCAGCAGAAAAAGAGCGGGGGGGCCGGGAACAGATACGCAGTATTTT
TRBJ2-7	TRBV6-2/TRBV6-3	.	.	CASSYSILGDRTYEQYF	TGTGCCAGCAGTTACTCGATCCTGGGGGACCGAACCTACGAGCAGTACTTC
TRBJ1-5	TRBV6-2/TRBV6-3	.	.	CASSYPASRTDNQPQHF	TGTGCCAGCAGTTACCCGGCGTCCCGGACAGACAATCAGCCCCAGCATTTT
TRBJ2-7	TRBV28	.	.	CASRARTASYEQYF	TGTGCCAGCAGGGCTCGGACAGCCTCCTACGAGCAGTACTTC
TRBJ2-1	TRBV7-9	.	many	CASSLVGTPNQQFF	TGTGCCAGCAGCTTAGTGGGGACTCCCAACCAGCAGTTCTTC
TRBJ1-4	TRBV7-9	.	few	CASSLAPQEKLFF	TGTGCCAGCAGCTTAGCCCCCCAGGAAAAACTGTTTTTT
TRBJ1-1	TRBV7-9	.	few	CASTLGKTEAFF	TGTGCCAGCACCTTGGGGAAGACTGAAGCTTTCTTT
TRBJ2-1	TRBV7-9	TRBD2	.	CASSPPGLAGDNEQFF	TGTGCCAGCAGCCCCCCGGGACTAGCGGGGGACAATGAGCAGTTCTTC